This TCR beta chain is from a study of T cells and copy number aberrations in small-cell lung cancer. Limited-stage small-cell lung cancer patients underwent surgery between the late 2000s and the early 2020s. A grid approach was used to sample three regions from each formalin-fixed paraffin-embedded tumor block. Only macrodissected tumor regions expected to provide at least 150 ng DNA were selected. Profiling relied on immunoSEQ multiplex PCR, and the TCRdb table lists in-frame clones only, not all of them. The sample shows roughly 1,000 clones, 85% to 95% of them seen only once. The germline CDR1 and CDR2 sequences are MNHNY and SVGAGI (reference sequence). This CDR3 comprises 15 residues. Study results and caveats: Compared with adjacent lung tissue, tumors had lower T-cell richness and clonality and non-significantly lower density.

As for this clone: Its antigen remains unidentified. One end of the junction does not line up with germline, which may come from a read error.

V gene TRBV6-6 combines with J gene TRBJ1-2; 7 bases fit TRBD1. The sample was tumor tissue. The TCR was taken from a woman aged 45-59 years with small cell lung cancer. CDR3 in amino acids: CASSTTGDRNYDYTF. The CDR3 coding sequence is TGTGCCAGCAGTACCACAGGGGACCGTAACTATGACTACACCTTC.